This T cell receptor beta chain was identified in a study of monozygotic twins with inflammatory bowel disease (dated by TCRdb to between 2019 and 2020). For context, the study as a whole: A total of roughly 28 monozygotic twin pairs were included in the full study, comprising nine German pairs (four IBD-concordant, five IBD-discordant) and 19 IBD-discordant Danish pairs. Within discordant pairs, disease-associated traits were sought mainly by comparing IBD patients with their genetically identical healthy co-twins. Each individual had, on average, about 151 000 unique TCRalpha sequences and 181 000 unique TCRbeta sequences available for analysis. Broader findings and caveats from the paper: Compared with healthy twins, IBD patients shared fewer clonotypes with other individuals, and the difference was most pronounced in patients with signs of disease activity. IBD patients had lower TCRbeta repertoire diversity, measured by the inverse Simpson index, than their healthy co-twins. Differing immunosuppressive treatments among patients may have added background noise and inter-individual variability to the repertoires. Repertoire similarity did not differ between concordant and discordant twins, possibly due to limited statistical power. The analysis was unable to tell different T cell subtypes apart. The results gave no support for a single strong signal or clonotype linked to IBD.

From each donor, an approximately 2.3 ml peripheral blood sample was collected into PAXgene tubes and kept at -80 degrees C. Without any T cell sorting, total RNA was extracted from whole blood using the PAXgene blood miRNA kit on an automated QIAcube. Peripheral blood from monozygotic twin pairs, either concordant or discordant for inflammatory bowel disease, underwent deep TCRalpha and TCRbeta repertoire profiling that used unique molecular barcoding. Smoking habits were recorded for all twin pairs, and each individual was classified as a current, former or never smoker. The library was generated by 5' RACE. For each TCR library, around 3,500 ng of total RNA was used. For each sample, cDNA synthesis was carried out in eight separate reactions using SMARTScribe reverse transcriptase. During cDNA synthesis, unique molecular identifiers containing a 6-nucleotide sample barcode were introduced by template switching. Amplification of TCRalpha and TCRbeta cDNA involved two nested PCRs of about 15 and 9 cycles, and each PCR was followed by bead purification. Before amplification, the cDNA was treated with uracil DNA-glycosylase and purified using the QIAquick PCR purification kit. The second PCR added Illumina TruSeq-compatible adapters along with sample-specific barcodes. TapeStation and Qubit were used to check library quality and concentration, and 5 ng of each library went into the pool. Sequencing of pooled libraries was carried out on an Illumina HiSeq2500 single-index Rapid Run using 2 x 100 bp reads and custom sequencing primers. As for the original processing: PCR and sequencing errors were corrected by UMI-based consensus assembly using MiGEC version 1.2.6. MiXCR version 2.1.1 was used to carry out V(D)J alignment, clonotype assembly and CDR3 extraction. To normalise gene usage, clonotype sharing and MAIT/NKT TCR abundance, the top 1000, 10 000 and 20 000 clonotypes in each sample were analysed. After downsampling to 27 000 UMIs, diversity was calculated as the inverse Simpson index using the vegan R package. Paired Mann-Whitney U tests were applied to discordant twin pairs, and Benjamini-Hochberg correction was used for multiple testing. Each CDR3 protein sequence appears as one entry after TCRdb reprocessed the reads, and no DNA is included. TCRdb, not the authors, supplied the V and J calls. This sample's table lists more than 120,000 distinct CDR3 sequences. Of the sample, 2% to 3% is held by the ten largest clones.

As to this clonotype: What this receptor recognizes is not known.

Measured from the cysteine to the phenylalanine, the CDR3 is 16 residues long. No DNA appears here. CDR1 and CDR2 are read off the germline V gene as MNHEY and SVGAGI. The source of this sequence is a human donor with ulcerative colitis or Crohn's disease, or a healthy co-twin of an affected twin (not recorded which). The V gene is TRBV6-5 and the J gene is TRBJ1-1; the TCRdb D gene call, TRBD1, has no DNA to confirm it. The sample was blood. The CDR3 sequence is CASSYTHRGPNTEAFF.